Listed below are T cell receptor beta chains from one sample, sequenced in a study of T cell responses to AZD1222 COVID-19 vaccine. The assay was immunoSEQ multiplex PCR, and TCRdb's table has in-frame clones only and misses some. The top ten clones hold 0.75% to 1% of a sample with 130,000 or so clones, just over 90% of them seen once. Sequenced here: peripheral blood, sampled on day 0 of MenACWY control vaccination. The receptors come from an adult in good health. Both conserved end residues are part of each CDR3. The order of the fields is clone size, J gene, V gene, D gene, CDR3 protein, CDR3 DNA. A D gene is named only where the DNA matches it firmly. Only some rows state a clone size, as once, few, many or a class for expanded clones.

>NA|TRBJ2-2|TRBV11-2|NA
CASSFIPKQDTGELFF
TGTGCCAGCAGCTTTATCCCGAAACAGGACACCGGGGAGCTGTTTTTT
>once|TRBJ1-2|TRBV25-1|NA
CASSEYRGGAAGYTF
TGTGCCAGCAGTGAATATAGGGGGGGCGCCGCCGGCTACACCTTC
>NA|TRBJ1-4|TRBV28|NA
CASNAGVGATNEKLFF
TGTGCCAGCAACGCGGGGGTAGGAGCAACTAATGAAAAACTGTTTTTT
>NA|TRBJ1-6|TRBV18|NA
CASSPQNSDMGSPLHF
TGTGCCAGCTCACCACAAAACTCGGACATGGGCTCACCCCTCCACTTT
>NA|TRBJ2-6|TRBV5-1|NA
CASSPVRDSGANVLTF
TGCGCCAGCAGCCCCGTCCGGGACTCTGGGGCCAACGTCCTGACTTTC
>NA|TRBJ1-5|TRBV30|NA
CALTNQPQHF
TGTGCCTTAACCAATCAGCCCCAGCATTTT
>NA|TRBJ2-7|TRBV27|NA
CASSRAAILYEQYF
TGTGCCAGCAGCCGCGCAGCGATCCTCTACGAGCAGTACTTC
>NA|TRBJ2-7|TRBV25-1|NA
CASEDPRSRVVEQYF
TGTGCCAGCGAGGATCCGCGGAGCAGGGTCGTCGAGCAGTACTTC
>NA|TRBJ2-7|TRBV12-2|NA
CASRLAIEGFSYEQYF
TGTGCAAGTCGCTTAGCGATTGAGGGGTTCTCCTACGAGCAGTACTTC
>NA|TRBJ1-2|TRBV12-5|NA
CASGRDENYGYTF
TGTGCTAGTGGTCGTGACGAAAACTATGGCTACACCTTC
>NA|TRBJ1-1|TRBV3-1/TRBV3-2|NA
CASSAVRGGTEAFF
TGTGCCAGCAGCGCGGTCAGGGGAGGTACTGAAGCTTTCTTT
>NA|TRBJ2-7|TRBV7-3|NA
CASSSTETYEQYF
TGTGCCAGCAGCTCGACGGAGACTTACGAGCAGTACTTC
>NA|TRBJ2-2|TRBV9|TRBD1
CASGGTGGNTGELFF
TGTGCCAGCGGAGGGACAGGGGGCAACACCGGGGAGCTGTTTTTT
>NA|TRBJ2-1|TRBV5-1|NA
CASSFNPKGPYNEQFF
TGCGCCAGCAGCTTTAATCCTAAGGGGCCCTACAATGAGCAGTTCTTC
>NA|TRBJ2-2|TRBV7-8|TRBD2
CASSLVLAGVTTGELFF
TGTGCCAGCAGCTTAGTACTAGCGGGAGTCACCACCGGGGAGCTGTTTTTT
>once|TRBJ2-1|TRBV9|TRBD1
CASSAGQSYNEQFF
TGTGCCAGCAGCGCGGGACAGTCCTACAATGAGCAGTTCTTC
>NA|TRBJ1-1|TRBV9|NA
CASSSSPFLIDTEAFF
TGTGCCAGCAGTTCTTCCCCCTTCCTCATCGACACTGAAGCTTTCTTT
>NA|TRBJ1-4|TRBV7-8|NA
CASSLDWTREHLGIEKLFF
TGTGCCAGCAGCTTAGACTGGACACGGGAACACCTAGGGATTGAAAAACTGTTTTTT
>NA|TRBJ2-3|TRBV5-4|TRBD2
CACASGGAGVTDTQYF
TGTGCCTGCGCTAGCGGGGGGGCCGGTGTGACAGATACGCAGTATTTT
>NA|TRBJ1-6|TRBV5-4|TRBD1
CASSLGDSLITLHF
TGTGCCAGCAGCTTGGGGGACAGCCTCATCACCCTCCACTTT
>NA|TRBJ2-1|TRBV5-4|NA
CASSLWGEQFF
TGTGCCAGCAGCTTGTGGGGTGAGCAGTTCTTC
>NA|TRBJ1-1|TRBV30|NA
CAWSPLQPAMNTEAFF
TGTGCCTGGAGTCCCCTCCAGCCAGCCATGAACACTGAAGCTTTCTTT
>NA|TRBJ1-6|TRBV30|TRBD1
CAWSVEDRNSPLHF
TGTGCCTGGAGTGTCGAGGACAGGAATTCACCCCTCCACTTT
>NA|TRBJ2-3|TRBV9|TRBD2
CASSPSGRAASTDTQYF
TGTGCCAGCAGCCCGAGCGGGAGGGCCGCTAGCACAGATACGCAGTATTTT
>NA|TRBJ2-5|TRBV4-1|NA
CASSQGGGVRETQYF
TGCGCCAGCAGCCAAGGGGGAGGTGTGAGGGAGACCCAGTACTTC
>NA|TRBJ2-1|TRBV19|NA
CASSIENNEQFF
TGTGCCAGTAGTATAGAGAACAATGAGCAGTTCTTC
>NA|TRBJ1-1|TRBV19|NA
CASSWGEMNTEAFF
TGTGCCAGTAGTTGGGGGGAGATGAACACTGAAGCTTTCTTT
>NA|TRBJ2-2|TRBV2|NA
CASSEGYGGRSTGELFF
TGTGCCAGCAGTGAAGGTTATGGGGGTCGATCCACCGGGGAGCTGTTTTTT
>NA|TRBJ1-2|TRBV9|NA
CASSVATNGGADYGYTF
TGTGCCAGCAGCGTAGCTACTAACGGGGGCGCTGACTATGGCTACACCTTC
>NA|TRBJ2-1|TRBV6-2/TRBV6-3|NA
CASSPRPTGLGNEQFF
TGTGCCAGCAGCCCCCGGCCGACAGGTTTAGGCAATGAGCAGTTCTTC
>NA|TRBJ2-7|TRBV5-4|NA
CASSTRTQTGEQYF
TGTGCCAGCAGCACTAGAACCCAAACTGGCGAGCAGTACTTC
>NA|TRBJ1-4|TRBV24-1|TRBD1
CATSTGADEKLFF
TGTGCCACCTCGACAGGGGCAGATGAAAAACTGTTTTTT
>NA|TRBJ1-1|TRBV2|NA
CASSEEGHTEAFF
TGTGCCAGCAGTGAGGAGGGTCACACTGAAGCTTTCTTT
>NA|TRBJ1-4|TRBV4-3|TRBD1
CASSQEVLGRGSEKLFF
TGCGCCAGCAGCCAAGAGGTGTTGGGCAGGGGGAGTGAAAAACTGTTTTTT
>NA|TRBJ2-2|TRBV4-2|TRBD2
CASSPGTSVLGELFF
TGTGCCAGCAGCCCCGGGACTAGCGTTCTCGGGGAGCTGTTTTTT
>NA|TRBJ1-1|TRBV9|NA
CASSAIGSTEAFF
TGTGCCAGCAGCGCGATAGGAAGCACTGAAGCTTTCTTT
>NA|TRBJ1-2|TRBV30|NA
CAWRSLGSNYGYIF
TGTGCCTGGAGGAGCCTGGGTAGCAACTATGGCTACATCTTC
>once|TRBJ2-7|TRBV20-1|TRBD1
CSADTGVGQYF
TGCAGTGCTGACACAGGGGTAGGGCAGTACTTC